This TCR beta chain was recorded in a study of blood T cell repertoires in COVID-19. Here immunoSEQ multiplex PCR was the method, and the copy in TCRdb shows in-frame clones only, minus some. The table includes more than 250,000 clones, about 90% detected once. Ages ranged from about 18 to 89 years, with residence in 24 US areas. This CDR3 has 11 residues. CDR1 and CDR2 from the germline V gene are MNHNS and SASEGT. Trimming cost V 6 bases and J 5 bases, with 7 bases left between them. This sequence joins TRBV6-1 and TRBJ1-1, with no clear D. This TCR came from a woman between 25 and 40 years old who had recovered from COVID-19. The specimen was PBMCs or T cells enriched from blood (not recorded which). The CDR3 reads CASSPFTEAFF. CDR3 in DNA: TGTGCCAGCAGCCCCTTTACTGAAGCTTTCTTT.